These T cell receptor beta chains were read from a single sample in a study of blood T cell repertoires in COVID-19. Sequencing used immunoSEQ multiplex PCR; TCRdb keeps in-frame clones, though not all of them. The data show some 300,000 clones, with about 91% seen just once and 9.5% held by the top ten. The sequencing input was PBMCs or T cells enriched from blood (not recorded which). The receptors shown here come from a woman aged 40 to 49 who had recovered from COVID-19. CDR3s include the opening cysteine and the closing phenylalanine or tryptophan. D genes are given only for firm matches. Only part of the rows carry a size: once, few, many, or a class if the clone is expanded.

d_call j_call clone_size v_call cdr3_nt cdr3_aa
. TRBJ1-2 . TRBV2 TGTGCCAGCTTGGCCTATGGCTACACCTTC CASLAYGYTF
. TRBJ2-1 . TRBV7-5 TGTGCCAGAAGCTTATGGACTAGCGGTGACAATGAGCAGTTCTTC CARSLWTSGDNEQFF
TRBD1 TRBJ1-2 . TRBV30 TGTGCCTGGACTTCAGGGGGCGCAAGCTATGGCTACACCTTC CAWTSGGASYGYTF
TRBD1 TRBJ1-1 . TRBV18 TGTGCCAGCTCCCCTCAAGTCCCGGGACAGGGGCCCGGGAACACTGAAGCTTTCTTT CASSPQVPGQGPGNTEAFF
TRBD1 TRBJ2-7 . TRBV27 TGTGCCAGCAGTTCATTGGGGACAGGGACCCACGAGCAGTACTTC CASSSLGTGTHEQYF
. TRBJ1-2 . TRBV6-5 TGTGCCAGCAGTTACGGGGGGGAAAACTATGGCTACACCTTC CASSYGGENYGYTF
TRBD2 TRBJ2-7 once TRBV15 TGTGCCACCAGCAGAGTGGGGACTAGTTCCTACGAGCAGTACTTC CATSRVGTSSYEQYF
TRBD2 TRBJ2-2 . TRBV29-1 TGCAGCTCCCGGACTAGCGGCACCGGGGAGCTGTTTTTT CSSRTSGTGELFF
TRBD2 TRBJ2-7 . TRBV29-1 TGCAGCGTTGAGGTGCTAGCGGGAGGTTCCGAGCAGTACTTC CSVEVLAGGSEQYF
TRBD1 TRBJ1-4 . TRBV27 TGTGCCACCCGGGACAGGGGTAGCGAAAAACTGTTTTTT CATRDRGSEKLFF
TRBD2 TRBJ2-1 few TRBV11-2 TGTGCCAGCAGCTGGGGGACCGGGACTAGCGGGGTCGATGAGCAGTTCTTC CASSWGTGTSGVDEQFF
. TRBJ2-5 few TRBV3-1/TRBV3-2 TGTGCCAGCAGCCAAGGGAGACAGAGGAGTCAGGAGACCCAGTACTTC CASSQGRQRSQETQYF
. TRBJ1-1 . TRBV27 TGTGCCAGCAGCCCGGAGAGGGTGCGGTTCGGGAACACTGAAGCTTTCTTT CASSPERVRFGNTEAFF
TRBD2 TRBJ2-1 . TRBV27 TGTGCCAGCAGTTTAAAACTAGCGACTTACAATGAGCAGTTCTTC CASSLKLATYNEQFF
. TRBJ2-5 medium-sized TRBV4-1 TGCGCCAGCAGCCAAGAACGAGCGCAAGAGACCCAGTACTTC CASSQERAQETQYF
TRBD1 TRBJ2-2 . TRBV5-1 TGCGCCAGCAGCAGGGACAGGGTGAACACCGGGGAGCTGTTTTTT CASSRDRVNTGELFF
. TRBJ1-2 . TRBV28 TGTGCCGGTAGGGGTAACTATGGCTACACCTTC CAGRGNYGYTF